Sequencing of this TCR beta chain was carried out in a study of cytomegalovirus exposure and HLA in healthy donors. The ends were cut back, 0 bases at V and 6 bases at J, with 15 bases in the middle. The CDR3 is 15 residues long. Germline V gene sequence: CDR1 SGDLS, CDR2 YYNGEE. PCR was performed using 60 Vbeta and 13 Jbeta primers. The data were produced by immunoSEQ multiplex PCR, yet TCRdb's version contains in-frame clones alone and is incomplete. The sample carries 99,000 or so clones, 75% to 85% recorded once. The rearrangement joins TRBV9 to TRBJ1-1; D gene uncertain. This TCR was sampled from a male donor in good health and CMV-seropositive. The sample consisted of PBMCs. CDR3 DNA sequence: TGTGCCAGCAGCGTAGACGTCCTCCCATCGGCTGAAGCTTTCTTT. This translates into CASSVDVLPSAEAFF.